The sequence of this TCR beta chain was determined in a study of cytomegalovirus exposure and HLA in healthy donors. General observations from the study: Immune exposure information comprised only CMV serostatus. In an earlier analysis, in around 590 donors, most V segments appeared productive either ~87% or ~30% of the time.

60 Vbeta and 13 Jbeta primers were used in PCR. Sequencing was performed with immunoSEQ multiplex PCR; in TCRdb, only in-frame clones are kept and a portion is missing. The data contain roughly 190,000 clones, roughly four fifths of them singletons. The germline V gene has CDR1 MNHEY and CDR2 SMNVEV (reference sequence). Trimming removed 3 bases from V and 5 bases from J; junction bases left unmatched: 8. The CDR3 loop spans 15 amino acids. Concerning this clone itself: Its antigen is unidentified.

The specimen was PBMCs. The chain couples TRBV27 to TRBJ2-3; 7 nucleotides agree with TRBD2. This receptor was taken from a woman in her 30s in good health and CMV-seropositive. The CDR3: CASSLGRGFLDTQYF. CDR3 in DNA: TGTGCCAGCAGTTTGGGGAGGGGCTTTCTAGATACGCAGTATTTT.